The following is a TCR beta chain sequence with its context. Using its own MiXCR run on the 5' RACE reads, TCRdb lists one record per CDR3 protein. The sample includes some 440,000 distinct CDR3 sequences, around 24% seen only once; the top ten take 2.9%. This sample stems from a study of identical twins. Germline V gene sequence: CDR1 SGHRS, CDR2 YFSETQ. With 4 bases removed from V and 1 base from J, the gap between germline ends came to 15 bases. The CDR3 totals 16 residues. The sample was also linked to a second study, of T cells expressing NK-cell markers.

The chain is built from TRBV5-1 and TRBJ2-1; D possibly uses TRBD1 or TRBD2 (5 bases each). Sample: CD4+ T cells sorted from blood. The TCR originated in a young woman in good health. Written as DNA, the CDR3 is TGCGCCAGCAGCGGGGTGGGGGTTCGGTCCTACAATGAGCAGTTCTTC. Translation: CASSGVGVRSYNEQFF.